This T cell receptor beta chain was identified during a study of T cells in Graves' hyperthyroidism and ophthalmopathy (dated by TCRdb to the late 2010s). Context from the whole study: Peripheral blood samples were taken at initial diagnosis, before any treatment was given. Whether ophthalmopathy could be predicted prospectively was tested in an independent validation cohort made up of approximately 19 hyperthyroidism patients plus 17 patients who later progressed to ophthalmopathy. For training and testing, the approximately 97 patients in the discovery cohort were randomly divided in a 7:3 ratio. In roughly six Graves' hyperthyroidism patients, the study also compared T-cell repertoires from thyroid tissue with T-cell repertoires from blood. To identify TCR V-J signatures that set the groups apart, the researchers used a discovery cohort of more than 95 patients, made up of some 41 with Graves' ophthalmopathy and 57 with stable Graves' hyperthyroidism. Following sampling, methimazole starting at 30 mg daily was given to hyperthyroidism patients, and high-dose intravenous methylprednisolone was given to ophthalmopathy patients. The paper describes TCR Vbeta CDR3 sequencing of 140 or so peripheral blood samples, made up of about 41 ophthalmopathy patients, some 80 hyperthyroidism patients and around 17 progressor patients.

Hyperthyroidism patients were newly diagnosed, had a disease duration of under 2 months, and were aged 18 to 65 years. Patients with uncontrolled infections, other autoimmune diseases, pregnancy or lactation were excluded. Clinical symptoms, serum thyroxine and TRAb, thyroid ultrasound, and orbital computed tomography formed the basis for the diagnoses. Blood from progressor patients was collected at the time of first diagnosis with hyperthyroidism, before any ophthalmopathy symptoms had appeared. PBMCs were isolated from more than 8 ml of fresh peripheral blood by Ficoll-Paque density gradient centrifugation. Progressor patients were defined as those initially diagnosed with Graves' hyperthyroidism in whom ophthalmopathy developed during follow-up. Total RNA was extracted with Trizol reagent, and quality was checked on an Agilent 2100 Bioanalyzer. V loses 3 bases at its end and J loses 4 bases; junction bases beyond the gene matches: 4. Including the terminal cysteine and phenylalanine, the CDR3 comprises 15 residues. Only the CDR3 DNA is retained, 45 bases long and in frame from the first base. CDR1 and CDR2 (SGHAT, FQDESV) derive from the germline V gene (reference sequence).

At least ten counts were recorded for this clonotype. Its antigen target is currently unknown. Base qualities were left out, and no much larger clone turns up one base away. Findings and caveats that apply to the study as a whole: A 13 V-J signature model separated ophthalmopathy from stable hyperthyroidism, with just over 85% sensitivity and about 81% specificity in cross-validation and 80%/75% in testing. In validation, progression to ophthalmopathy was predicted by the model with roughly 69% sensitivity and 72% to 85% specificity, a median of about 6.8 months before onset. No statistical method was used to fix the sample size in advance, and group allocation was not hidden from the investigators. Blood samples also contained most of the expanded thyroid clonotypes (frequency above 0.001), which suggests that blood repertoires may reflect thyroid immune responses.

The TCR beta CDR3 regions were amplified from RNA transcripts. For the first round of RT-PCR on the TCR CDR3, the HTBI primer set was used together with the Qiagen OneStep RT-PCR kit. The libraries were constructed in a second round of multiplex PCR and then size-selected and purified. Paired-end sequencing of the libraries was performed with 100 bp reads on an Illumina HiSeq2000. Processing in the source paper ran as follows. SOAPnuke was used to process the raw data, throwing out any read that contained adapters or uncalled bases, had a mean Phred below 15, or lacked an exact constant-primer or identifier match. COPE v1.2.5 was used to merge the high-quality paired reads, and each unique nucleotide sequence was defined as a clonotype. MiTCR v1.1 was used to align clonotypes to the IMGT TRBV, TRBD and TRBJ reference segments. The analysis was restricted to V-J combinations with a frequency above 0.0001, which together covered around 99% of the repertoires. A TCS score was defined as the ratio of F50 (clonal expansion) to E x V (chaos), with BLOSUM62-based TCRdist applied between CDR3 peptides within each V-J. Welch's t-statistics and random forest reduced 450 to 600 V-J features to 13, which were used in a naive Bayes classifier (R e1071). TCRdb reprocessed the public reads (quality trimming at Q25 with fastp, clone calling with MiXCR) and kept in-frame beta chains. One record per CDR3 amino acid sequence lists the most common genes and DNA. The V and J calls shown here were made by TCRdb, not taken from the authors' results. This sample holds roughly 380,000 distinct CDR3 sequences; approximately 12% were observed only once. The ten biggest clones cover less than 25% of the sample.

The sequence was collected from a man aged 25-45 years with Graves' hyperthyroidism that later progressed to Graves' ophthalmopathy. Sample: blood. The rearranged chain carries TRBV11-1 and TRBJ2-5, with 11 bases in between that match TRBD1. The nucleotides are TGTGCCAGCAGCTTGGACAGGGGGCTAGGAGAGACCCAGTACTTC. Translation gives CASSLDRGLGETQYF.